The present T cell receptor beta chain was sequenced within a study of T cells expressing NK-cell markers. Study background: The study sequenced eight donors, seven HCMV-seropositive and one seronegative.

From its re-call of the 5' RACE reads, TCRdb lists each CDR3 protein once, without DNA. The sample's table shows under 200,000 distinct CDR3 sequences. This CDR3 spans 14 amino acids. Sequencing was done on a sample of blood T cells: a sorted CD56 or NKG2C T cell subset, CD4+ or CD8+ T cells, or bulk PBMC T cells (not recorded which). This rearrangement joins TRBV12-3 or TRBV12-4 to TRBJ1-6. The clonotype originates from a woman aged 18 to 75 in good health. The CDR3: CASSLESYNSPLHF.